These 28 T cell receptor beta chains share one sample of origin, sequenced in a study of blood T cell repertoires in COVID-19. Repertoires were generated with immunoSEQ multiplex PCR, while TCRdb's copy carries only in-frame clones and drops some. The table shows over 150,000 clones, with approximately 80% occurring only once. The source material was peripheral blood. These receptors came from a human donor in a cohort sampled during active COVID-19.

DNA of the CDR3: TGTGCCAGTAGTGGTACCGACGGGACAGGTTACTCTGGAAACACCATATATTTT. This encodes CASSGTDGTGYSGNTIYF. V and J are TRBV19 and TRBJ1-3; 8 positions agree with TRBD1. The V segment lost 5 bases and the J segment 0 bases; nucleotides outside the gene matches: 12. CDR3 length: 18 residues. The germline CDR1 and CDR2 sequences are LNHDA and SQIVND (reference sequence).

This clone was counted a single time. The chain is built from TRBV29-1 and TRBJ1-2, with 7 bases that match TRBD1. Trimming cost V 4 bases and J 5 bases; bases outside gene matches: 16. This CDR3 is built from 16 residues. Germline V lookup: CDR1 SQVTM, CDR2 ANQGSEA. CDR3 nucleotides: TGCAGCGTTGTGGCTCGGAAAGGGGGCCGTGAGTATGGCTACACCTTC. This translates into CSVVARKGGREYGYTF.

Only one count was recorded for this clone. The J gene is TRBJ2-1, the V gene TRBV27; TRBD1 is a possible D gene (6 bases). V was shortened by 5 bases and J by 2 bases, with 16 bases between the two germline ends. CDR1 MNHEY and CDR2 SMNVEV come from the germline V gene (reference sequence). There are 16 residues in the CDR3. The CDR3 sequence is CASSPRVGDTYNEQFF. DNA for the CDR3: TGTGCCAGCAGTCCCCGTGTAGGGGACACCTACAATGAGCAGTTCTTC.

The V gene is TRBV5-4, the J gene TRBJ2-7; 9 nucleotides align to TRBD1. The CDR3 is 15 residues long. The germline V gene has CDR1 SGHNT and CDR2 YYREEE (reference sequence). V shed 5 bases and J 2 bases; nucleotides not matched to a gene: 8. CDR3 in amino acids: CASSPLGQGAYEQYF. The CDR3 DNA is TGTGCCAGCAGTCCCTTGGGACAGGGAGCCTACGAGCAGTACTTC.

The chain uses TRBV6-4 and TRBJ2-1; TRBD2 aligns across 7 bases. J lost 2 bases, V lost 5 bases, and 6 bases had no gene match. The V gene's germline CDR1 is MRHNA and CDR2 SNTAGT. This CDR3 has 15 amino acids. The CDR3 DNA follows: TGTGCCAGCAGTACCTTAGCGGGCCCCTACAATGAGCAGTTCTTC. This translates into CASSTLAGPYNEQFF.

This rearrangement joins TRBV5-1 to TRBJ1-4, with a tentative D call TRBD1 (6 bases). The CDR3 runs 13 residues. Trimming removed 7 bases from V and 2 bases from J, with 9 bases in between. Germline V CDR1 and CDR2: SGHRS, YFSETQ. The CDR3 DNA is TGCGCCAGCCGACAGGACACTAATGAAAAACTGTTTTTT. It yields the protein CASRQDTNEKLFF.

This rearrangement joins TRBV19 to TRBJ2-7, with D tentatively TRBD2 (7 bases). This CDR3 spans 14 amino acids. The V end was cut by 6 bases, the J end by 3 bases, with 15 bases between. CDR1 and CDR2 from the germline V gene are LNHDA and SQIVND (reference sequence). In nucleotides, the CDR3 is TGTGCCAGTAGAACGGGGGGACACTACTACGAGCAGTACTTC. The encoded protein is CASRTGGHYYEQYF.

The chain uses TRBV5-1 and TRBJ2-1; D is unresolved. Per the germline V gene, CDR1 is SGHRS and CDR2 is YFSETQ. The CDR3 totals 13 residues. The germline V and J ends were trimmed by 4 bases and 4 bases, with 9 bases remaining between them. In DNA, the CDR3 is TGCGCCAGCAGCCCGGTCCGGTACAATGAGCAGTTCTTC. Encoded protein: CASSPVRYNEQFF. Complete variable domain (other parts from reference TRBV5-1 and TRBJ2-1): KAGVTQTPRYLIKTRGQQVTLSCSPISGHRSVSWYQQTPGQGLQFLFEYFSETQRNKGNFPGRFSGRQFSNSRSEMNVSTLELGDSALYLCASSPVRYNEQFFGPGTRLTVL.

The chain joins TRBV5-1 to TRBJ2-7; 8 bases align to TRBD2. Trimming cost V 4 bases and J 3 bases; bases outside gene matches: 6. Germline lookup yields CDR1 SGHRS and CDR2 YFSETQ. The CDR3 has 14 residues. This CDR3 reads CASSRSGGGYEQYF. CDR3 nucleotides: TGCGCCAGCAGCCGGAGCGGGGGAGGCTACGAGCAGTACTTC.

Only one count was recorded for this clone. The chain carries TRBV4-1 and TRBJ1-2; D unclear. This CDR3 comprises 14 residues. Germline V gives CDR1 MGHRA, CDR2 YSYEKL. Trimming cost V 7 bases and J 4 bases, with 16 bases left between them. The CDR3 bases are TGCGCCAGCACCCCAGGTGGTGCTATCTATGGCTACACCTTC. Amino acid sequence: CASTPGGAIYGYTF.

This rearrangement joins TRBV7-6 to TRBJ2-7, with 9 bases lining up with TRBD2. The CDR3 sequence is 14 residues long. Germline CDR1 SGHVS, CDR2 FNYEAQ. Germline trimming cut 5 bases from V and 7 bases from J; bases unmatched to any gene: 9. Here the CDR3 reads CASSGSGGAGEQYF. CDR3 nucleotide sequence: TGTGCCAGCAGCGGTAGCGGGGGTGCTGGGGAGCAGTACTTC.

This chain's CDR3 is CASSLTGVGTEAFF. Written as DNA, the CDR3 is TGCGCCAGCAGCTTGACAGGGGTGGGCACTGAAGCTTTCTTT. This chain joins TRBV5-1 and TRBJ1-1, with 7 bases that match TRBD1. The junction had 4 bases not matched to a gene; V was cut back by 1 base and J by 4 bases. The CDR3 has 14 residues. From germline, CDR1 is SGHRS and CDR2 YFSETQ.

The chain joins TRBV25-1 to TRBJ2-7; 8 bases agree with TRBD1. The CDR3 has 15 amino acids. V lost 1 base, J lost 2 bases, and 4 bases stayed unmatched. The germline V gene encodes CDR1 MGHDK and CDR2 SYGVNS. The CDR3 reads CASSELGQGAYEQYF. The CDR3 DNA reads as TGTGCCAGCAGTGAATTAGGACAGGGAGCCTACGAGCAGTACTTC.

V gene TRBV24-1 combines with J gene TRBJ2-1, with 12 bases matching TRBD2. Losses at the gene ends were 10 bases for V and 8 bases for J; bases not matched to a gene: 11. The CDR3 has 15 residues. Per germline, CDR1 KGHDR and CDR2 SFDVKD. CDR3 in DNA: TGTGCCACTTCGGGCGCTAGCGGGGGGGCCTATGAGCAGTTCTTC. This sequence encodes CATSGASGGAYEQFF.

This chain uses TRBV7-9 with TRBJ1-1; 9 bases map to TRBD1. This CDR3 spans 16 amino acids. The germline V gene encodes CDR1 SEHNR and CDR2 FQNEAQ (reference sequence). The V segment lost 5 bases and the J segment 6 bases; nucleotides outside the gene matches: 13. The chain's CDR3 is CASSPLDRGGIPEAFF. In nucleotides, the CDR3 is TGTGCCAGCAGCCCGTTAGACAGGGGGGGGATTCCTGAAGCTTTCTTT.

In this sample, this clone turned up a few times. V is TRBV5-1 and J is TRBJ2-7; tentative D call: TRBD1 (5 bases). From germline, CDR1 is SGHRS and CDR2 YFSETQ. CDR3 length: 14 residues. V was shortened by 1 base and J by 6 bases, with 14 bases between the two germline ends. CDR3 region: CASSLLQGRGEQYF. The DNA of the CDR3 is TGCGCCAGCAGCTTGCTGCAGGGAAGGGGCGAGCAGTACTTC.

The J gene is TRBJ2-1, the V gene TRBV5-1, with D perhaps TRBD2 (5 bases). The CDR3 runs to 14 residues. V was shortened by 1 base and J by 9 bases, with 14 bases between the two germline ends. Germline V gives CDR1 SGHRS, CDR2 YFSETQ. CDR3 region: CASSLLGYEGEQFF. The CDR3 DNA follows: TGCGCCAGCAGCTTGTTGGGGTATGAGGGTGAGCAGTTCTTC.

The chain is built from TRBV29-1 and TRBJ2-1; D perhaps matches TRBD2 (5 bases). V was clipped by 5 bases and J by 7 bases, with 15 bases between them. In germline, CDR1 is SQVTM, CDR2 ANQGSEA. This CDR3 spans 13 amino acids. The CDR3 here is CSVSTARGNEQFF. The CDR3 nucleotides are TGCAGCGTTTCTACCGCACGGGGAAATGAGCAGTTCTTC.

DNA for the CDR3: TGTGCCATCTCCGCCGTTCCCTATAGCAATCAGCCCCAGCATTTT. It is translated as CAISAVPYSNQPQHF. V and J are TRBV18 and TRBJ1-5; unclear D gene. Germline assignment: CDR1 KGHSH and CDR2 LQKENI. V was trimmed by 10 bases and J by 0 bases, leaving 16 bases between them. The CDR3 length is 15 residues.

V is TRBV4-1 and J is TRBJ2-5; 8 bases line up with TRBD2. Unmatched junction bases numbered 6, after V lost 4 bases and J lost 5 bases. Germline V gene data show CDR1 as MGHRA and CDR2 as YSYEKL. There are 14 residues in the CDR3. The CDR3 DNA sequence: TGCGCCAGCAGCCCGTCGGGGGGGCAGGAGACCCAGTACTTC. Its translation: CASSPSGGQETQYF.

The chain joins TRBV5-6 to TRBJ1-1, with 9 bases fitting TRBD1. The germline V gene encodes CDR1 SGHDT and CDR2 YYEEEE. The CDR3 loop spans 14 amino acids. V shed 0 bases and J 3 bases; nucleotides not matched to a gene: 0. CDR3 loop: CASSLGDRDTEAFF. The CDR3 DNA sequence: TGTGCCAGCAGCTTGGGGGACAGGGACACTGAAGCTTTCTTT.

The V and J genes are TRBV7-6 and TRBJ2-6; D possibly corresponds to TRBD1 (5 bases). V was cut by 6 bases and J by 0 bases, with 9 bases left in between. Germline V gives CDR1 SGHVS, CDR2 FNYEAQ. The CDR3 has 15 amino acids. The CDR3 loop reads CASSFRDSGANVLTF. CDR3 sequence (DNA): TGTGCCAGCAGTTTCAGGGACTCTGGGGCCAACGTCCTGACTTTC. The complete variable domain, with remaining parts taken from reference TRBV7-6 and TRBJ2-6, reads GAGVSQSPRYKVTKRGQDVALRCDPISGHVSLYWYRQALGQGPEFLTYFNYEAQQDKSGLPNDRFSAERPEGSISTLTIQRTEQRDSAMYRCASSFRDSGANVLTFGAGSRLTVL.

The genes are TRBV5-8 and TRBJ1-3, with 9 bases aligning to TRBD1. Germline V gene sequence: CDR1 SGHTS, CDR2 YDEGEE. After removal of 3 bases from V and 16 bases from J, the junction contained 8 bases not matched to a gene. This CDR3 has 12 amino acids. CDR3 protein: CASSYDRGITYF. DNA of the CDR3: TGTGCCAGCAGCTACGACAGGGGGATCACGTATTTT.

J is TRBJ1-1 and V is TRBV5-1, with D unresolved. Trimming removed 0 bases from V and 5 bases from J, with 5 bases in between. Germline V gene data show CDR1 as SGHRS and CDR2 as YFSETQ. The CDR3 spans 12 residues. CDR3 residues: CASSLETTEAFF. The CDR3 bases are TGCGCCAGCAGCTTGGAAACAACTGAAGCTTTCTTT.

The rearrangement uses TRBV7-9 and TRBJ2-2; the D is unclear. CDR1 SEHNR and CDR2 FQNEAQ come from the germline V gene (reference sequence). With 5 bases removed from V and 6 bases from J, the gap between germline ends came to 16 bases. This CDR3 comprises 15 residues. The CDR3 is CASSPPRVLAGELFF. As DNA, the CDR3 is TGTGCCAGCAGCCCGCCCCGAGTCCTTGCCGGGGAGCTGTTTTTT. Filled out from reference TRBV7-9 and TRBJ2-2, the complete variable domain reads DTGVSQNPRHKITKRGQNVTFRCDPISEHNRLYWYRQTLGQGPEFLTYFQNEAQLEKSRLLSDRFSAERPKGSFSTLEIQRTEQGDSAMYLCASSPPRVLAGELFFGEGSRLTVL.

V is TRBV19 and J is TRBJ2-1; TRBD1 matches at 7 bases. Germline assignment: CDR1 LNHDA and CDR2 SQIVND (reference sequence). V gave up 7 bases and J gave up 3 bases; unmatched junction bases: 6. The CDR3 is 14 amino acids. The CDR3 sequence is CASNPNRGYNEQFF. CDR3 bases: TGTGCCAGTAACCCAAACAGGGGCTACAATGAGCAGTTCTTC.

The CDR3 sequence is CASSTRGQGGFNYGYTF. CDR3 coding DNA: TGTGCCAGTAGTACAAGGGGACAGGGCGGATTTAACTATGGCTACACCTTC. The chain carries TRBV19 and TRBJ1-2; 9 nucleotides match TRBD1. Germline V gene lookup returns CDR1 LNHDA and CDR2 SQIVND (reference sequence). The CDR3 consists of 17 residues. The V gene end was trimmed by 4 bases and the J gene end by 1 base; junction bases not matched to a gene: 10.

This clone was seen a single time. V is TRBV7-6 and J is TRBJ1-5; 9 bases agree with TRBD1. The V gene's germline CDR1 is SGHVS and CDR2 FNYEAQ. The CDR3 spans 16 residues. V lost 3 bases and J lost 7; bases outside the gene matches: 10. CDR3 bases: TGTGCCAGCAGCTTGCGGGGTCGGGACAGGGACCAGCCCCAGCATTTT. It encodes CASSLRGRDRDQPQHF. Complete variable domain (other parts from reference TRBV7-6 and TRBJ1-5): GAGVSQSPRYKVTKRGQDVALRCDPISGHVSLYWYRQALGQGPEFLTYFNYEAQQDKSGLPNDRFSAERPEGSISTLTIQRTEQRDSAMYRCASSLRGRDRDQPQHFGDGTRLSIL.